This T cell receptor beta chain comes out of a study of PD-L1 blockade in urothelial cancer. Study-wide context: Patients began atezolizumab, 1,200 mg intravenously every 3 weeks, in about 2014.

V was shortened by 0 bases and J by 2 bases, with 12 bases between the two germline ends. Germline V lookup: CDR1 SGHKS, CDR2 YYEKEE (reference sequence). CDR3 length: 15 amino acids. Measured with immunoSEQ multiplex PCR; TCRdb has only the in-frame clones, and not every one. The sample lists fewer than 35,000 clones; about 89% were seen once. The V and J genes are TRBV5-5 and TRBJ2-7; D is perhaps TRBD2 (6 bases). This clonotype originated in a man between 45 and 60 years old with urothelial cancer. This specimen was PBMCs, taken around atezolizumab (anti-PD-L1) treatment. DNA for the CDR3: TGTGCCAGCAGCTTGGCCGGGACGGGGGCCTACGAGCAGTACTTC. This codes for CASSLAGTGAYEQYF.